The 9 T cell receptor beta chains below come from one sample, sequenced in a study of spatial heterogeneity in lung cancer. Study-level results: Tumors with more nonsynonymous mutations had more expanded intratumoral alpha and beta TCRs.

Their antigen targets remain unknown. TCRdb passed the 5' RACE reads through MiXCR, listing each CDR3 protein once. The table has about 12,000 distinct CDR3 sequences, 5.1% seen once. This sample's time point: sample taken at primary tumor resection. This specimen was lung tumor tissue, taken at surgery. The receptors come from a male donor with early-stage non-small cell lung cancer.

This clonotype was observed at least ten times. The J gene is TRBJ2-7, the V gene TRBV6-5; 11 nucleotides align to TRBD2. Germline loops: CDR1 MNHEY, CDR2 SVGAGI. V shed 6 bases and J 3 bases; nucleotides not matched to a gene: 10. CDR3 size: 16 residues. The chain's CDR3 is CASSTTSGATNYEQYF. CDR3 in DNA: TGTGCCAGCAGCACGACTAGCGGGGCGACTAACTACGAGCAGTACTTC.

This clonotype was detected ten times or more. The V and J genes are TRBV28 and TRBJ2-2; either TRBD1 or TRBD2 may fit D (6 bases each). Germline CDR1 MDHEN, CDR2 SYDVKM. The V and J ends lost 3 bases and 3 bases respectively, with 14 bases between them. The CDR3 is 16 residues long. The DNA for the CDR3 is TGTGCCAGCAGTTTGGGTCCCGGGGGCGACACCGGGGAGCTGTTTTTT. It encodes CASSLGPGGDTGELFF.

This clonotype has a count of ten or more. This chain joins TRBV20-1 and TRBJ2-7; no firm D call. This CDR3 has 12 amino acids. Per the germline V gene, CDR1 is DFQATT and CDR2 is SNEGSKA (reference sequence). V lost 8 bases, J lost 2 bases, and 13 bases lay in between. CDR3: CSWSSRPYEQYF. The CDR3 DNA is TGCAGTTGGTCGTCAAGGCCCTACGAGCAGTACTTC.

This clonotype has ten or more counts. The chain is built from TRBV20-1 and TRBJ1-1; tentative D call: TRBD1 (6 bases). The germline gives CDR1 DFQATT, CDR2 SNEGSKA (reference sequence). There are 13 residues in the CDR3. The ends were cut back, 2 bases at V and 7 bases at J, with 14 bases in the middle. Here the CDR3 reads CSARITGGGEAFF. The CDR3 coding sequence is TGCAGTGCTAGAATCACAGGAGGGGGTGAAGCTTTCTTT.

This clonotype was seen many times. The V and J genes are TRBV6-2 or TRBV6-3 and TRBJ2-2; no definite D call. CDR1 is MNHEY and CDR2 is SVGEGT in the germline V gene. The CDR3 runs 15 residues. V was trimmed by 5 bases and J by 1 base, leaving 11 bases between them. The DNA of the CDR3 is TGTGCCAGCAGTCGTCTCGCTGGGAACACCGGGGAGCTGTTTTTT. It codes for CASSRLAGNTGELFF.

This clonotype has at least ten counts. The CDR3 loop reads CASRPGAGGQETQYF. The DNA of the CDR3 is TGTGCCAGCAGACCTGGGGCGGGGGGCCAAGAGACCCAGTACTTC. The V call is TRBV6-1, the J call TRBJ2-5; the match to TRBD2 covers 8 bases. The CDR3 runs 15 residues. Germline V lookup: CDR1 MNHNS, CDR2 SASEGT. V trimming: 6 bases; J trimming: 1 base; junction bases outside the gene matches: 7.

The chain recombines TRBV2 with TRBJ2-2, with D possibly called TRBD1 or TRBD2 (5 bases each). Germline loops: CDR1 SNHLY, CDR2 FYNNEI. The CDR3 totals 18 residues. The ends were cut back, 2 bases at V and 5 bases at J, with 21 bases in the middle. The CDR3: CASSELRVIRTGTGELFF. Written as DNA, the CDR3 is TGTGCCAGCAGTGAACTCAGGGTAATAAGGACGGGGACCGGGGAGCTGTTTTTT.

This clonotype occurred many times. The chain carries TRBV3-1 and TRBJ1-2, with a tentative D call TRBD1 (6 bases). The V gene's germline CDR1 is LGHDT and CDR2 YNNKEL (reference sequence). V gave up 2 bases and J gave up 8 bases, with 12 bases separating them. The length of the CDR3 is 13 residues. The CDR3 loop reads CASSQLQGGGYTF. DNA for the CDR3: TGTGCCAGCAGCCAACTACAGGGAGGAGGCTACACCTTC.

This clonotype is judged medium-sized. This rearrangement joins TRBV7-2 to TRBJ1-2; D perhaps matches TRBD1 (5 bases). Trimming removed 5 bases from V and 8 bases from J, with 12 bases in between. This CDR3 has 12 amino acids. The germline gives CDR1 SGHTA, CDR2 FQGNSA. The CDR3 sequence: CASSNGQYGYTF. CDR3 nucleotides: TGTGCCAGCAGCAACGGACAATACGGCTACACCTTC.